The rows below give T cell receptor beta chains drawn from one sample of a study of regulatory T cells in long-lasting Graves disease. MiXCR, applied by TCRdb to the multiplex PCR reads, yields one record per CDR3 protein. The data contain over 500,000 distinct CDR3 sequences, more than 15% of them singletons. In addition, the sample was reused for a study of T cells in Graves' hyperthyroidism and ophthalmopathy.

This specimen was peripheral blood mononuclear cells (PBMCs), taken at new diagnosis, from a patient treated with antithyroid drugs. These TCRs come from a man younger than 35 with Graves disease. CDR3s include the opening cysteine and the closing phenylalanine or tryptophan. A D gene is named only where the DNA matches it firmly. Size is omitted from some rows. Given values are once, few, many or a class for expanded clones.

V gene	clone size	J gene	D gene	CDR3 DNA	CDR3 protein
TRBV9	few	TRBJ1-1	NA	TGTGCCAGCAGCGTAGGGGAGGGGAGGACTGAAGCTTTCTTT	CASSVGEGRTEAFF
TRBV12-3/TRBV12-4	many	TRBJ2-3	TRBD1	TGTGCCAGCCAGGGACAGCGCACAGATACGCAGTATTTT	CASQGQRTDTQYF
TRBV6-2/TRBV6-3	few	TRBJ2-5	NA	TGTGCCAGCAGTGCGGGGTACCAAGAGACCCAGTACTTC	CASSAGYQETQYF
TRBV20-1	many	TRBJ2-5	NA	TGCAGTGCTAGAGATGCCAGGGAAGGGGAGACCCAGTACTTC	CSARDAREGETQYF
TRBV3-1	NA	TRBJ2-3	NA	TGTGCCAGCAGCCAAGACCTAGCGGAGGGGGGGGATACGCAGTATTTT	CASSQDLAEGGDTQYF
TRBV19	NA	TRBJ2-2	NA	TGTGCCAGTACGGGGTTGGCGAACACCGGGGAGCTGTTTTTT	CASTGLANTGELFF
TRBV16	many	TRBJ2-7	NA	TGTGCCAGCAGCCCTACAATAGGCAGGGCCGGCGAGCAGTACTTC	CASSPTIGRAGEQYF
TRBV30	NA	TRBJ1-1	TRBD1	TGTGCCTGGAGTGAACAGGGGGGTACTGAAGCTTTCTTT	CAWSEQGGTEAFF
TRBV12-3/TRBV12-4	many	TRBJ2-7	NA	TGTGCCAGCAGTTTAGTCGCTGCATCCTACGAGCAGTACTTC	CASSLVAASYEQYF
TRBV27	many	TRBJ2-3	TRBD2	TGTGCCAGCAGTTTAGCGGGAGCGCCGGGAACAGATACGCAGTATTTT	CASSLAGAPGTDTQYF
TRBV12-3/TRBV12-4	many	TRBJ2-5	NA	TGTGCCAGCAGTTTTAAGTTCAACCGCCAAGAGACCCAGTACTTC	CASSFKFNRQETQYF
TRBV6-1	many	TRBJ1-2	NA	TGTGCCAGCAGTGCGGGTAGCTATGGCTACACCTTC	CASSAGSYGYTF
TRBV12-3/TRBV12-4	NA	TRBJ1-2	NA	TGTGCCAGCAGTTTAGGTGAAGGGGCCTATGGCTACACCTTC	CASSLGEGAYGYTF
TRBV12-3/TRBV12-4	many	TRBJ2-1	TRBD2	TGTGCCAGCAGTTTGGGACTAGCGGACATGTACAATGAGCAGTTCTTC	CASSLGLADMYNEQFF
TRBV11-2	NA	TRBJ2-3	TRBD2	TGTGCCAGCAGCTTAGTTTTAGCGGGAGGTCCTTGCACAGATACGCAGTATTTT	CASSLVLAGGPCTDTQYF
TRBV12-3/TRBV12-4	many	TRBJ1-1	NA	TGTGCCAGCAGCCGACCGAACACTGAAGCTTTCTTT	CASSRPNTEAFF
TRBV2	few	TRBJ1-1	NA	TGTGCCTGCATTCAGGAGGGGAACACTGAGGCTTTCTTT	CACIQEGNTEAFF
TRBV6-2/TRBV6-3	many	TRBJ2-3	TRBD2	TGTGCCAGCAGTGAATTCCCGGGGGGTAGCGGGAGAAGGTATTCAGATACGCAGTATTTT	CASSEFPGGSGRRYSDTQYF
TRBV20-1	NA	TRBJ2-7	NA	TGCAGTGCTAGAGATCGGCAGCGCGCAAGAATGATCTACGAGCAGTACTTC	CSARDRQRARMIYEQYF
TRBV25-1	NA	TRBJ1-5	NA	TGTGCCAGCAGTGAATCCCACAGCAATCAGCCCCAGCATTTT	CASSESHSNQPQHF
TRBV12-3/TRBV12-4	many	TRBJ2-5	NA	TGTGCCAGCAGCAGGACAGCCCAAGAGACCCAGTACTTC	CASSRTAQETQYF
TRBV20-1	many	TRBJ1-2	NA	TGCAGTGCTCCCCGCCGGGGCAGGGATATAAACTATGGCTACACCTTC	CSAPRRGRDINYGYTF
TRBV12-3/TRBV12-4	many	TRBJ2-1	NA	TGTGCCAGCACCCAGGGGGGCACCCGCTCCTACAATGAGCAGTTCTTC	CASTQGGTRSYNEQFF
TRBV28	many	TRBJ2-7	NA	TGTGCCAGCAGCACGGACAGTCCTCTCAACGAGCAGTACTTC	CASSTDSPLNEQYF
TRBV7-2	many	TRBJ2-5	NA	TGTGCCAGCAGCCCGGGACGTCTCGCAGGGGCCCAGTACTTC	CASSPGRLAGAQYF
TRBV10-3	NA	TRBJ2-7	NA	TGTGCCATCAGTAACCGTTACGAGCAGTACTTC	CAISNRYEQYF
TRBV20-1	few	TRBJ2-7	TRBD2	TGCAGTGCTAGTAGCGGGAGGGACGAGCAGTACTTC	CSASSGRDEQYF
TRBV5-1	many	TRBJ1-2	NA	TGCGCCAGCAGCTTGTCTCCAGGGAACTATGGCTACACCTTC	CASSLSPGNYGYTF
TRBV27	few	TRBJ2-7	NA	TGTGCCAGCAGTTCCAGCCCCGGGCACGAGCAGTACTTC	CASSSSPGHEQYF